The 24 T cell receptor beta chains below were found in one sample sequenced in a study of blood T cells in healthy people across ages. The use of a sample-barcoded 5' primer and a J-beta primer mix characterized a second PCR of roughly 7 to 11 cycles. TCRdb re-called the 5' RACE reads with MiXCR, one entry per CDR3 protein. The table has some 900,000 distinct CDR3 sequences, roughly 43% seen once. Sequencing was carried out using blood. These receptors were obtained from a man aged 25-40 years in good health.

The chain links TRBV18 to TRBJ2-5; TRBD2 might be the D (5 bases). The DNA end is more similar to TRBJ2-7, so the J call may be wrong. The CDR3 runs 14 residues. Germline CDR1 KGHSH, CDR2 LQKENI. This CDR3 is CASSPRRDGYEQYF. CDR3 nucleotides: TGTGCCAGCTCACCACGACGGGATGGCTACGAGCAGTACTTC.

This chain joins TRBV7-8 and TRBJ2-7; no reliable D call. Germline V gene data show CDR1 as SGHVS and CDR2 as FQNEAQ. The V end lost 2 bases, the J end lost 0 bases, and 8 bases lay between the germline ends. The CDR3 totals 14 residues. The CDR3 bases are TGTGCCAGCAGCTTATTATACAGCTCCTACGAGCAGTACTTC. It yields the protein CASSLLYSSYEQYF. Full variable domain (outside the CDR3, taken from reference TRBV7-8 and TRBJ2-7): GAGVSQSPRYKVAKRGQDVALRCDPISGHVSLFWYQQALGQGPEFLTYFQNEAQLDKSGLPSDRFFAERPEGSVSTLKIQRTQQEDSAVYLCASSLLYSSYEQYFGPGTRLTVT.

The sample holds a few counts of this clonotype. The rearrangement uses TRBV20-1 and TRBJ2-3; 11 bases align to TRBD2. CDR3 length: 15 amino acids. The V gene's germline CDR1 is DFQATT and CDR2 SNEGSKA (reference sequence). V dropped 2 bases and J dropped 3; count of bases not matched to a gene: 4. The CDR3 protein is CSARRVAGGTDTQYF. In DNA, the CDR3 is TGCAGTGCTAGACGCGTAGCGGGGGGGACAGATACGCAGTATTTT.

There are a few counts of this clonotype. The rearrangement uses TRBV24-1 and TRBJ2-1; no firm D call. The germline gives CDR1 KGHDR, CDR2 SFDVKD. The CDR3 has 13 amino acids. Trimming removed 12 bases at V and 0 bases at J, with 11 bases between. CDR3 sequence (DNA): TGTGCCTGGCCTGAGTACTCCTACAATGAGCAGTTCTTC. It specifies CAWPEYSYNEQFF.

The rearrangement joins TRBV6-5 to TRBJ2-1, with a weak D call TRBD2 (7 bases). The assigned J gene may be wrong: the sequence end matches TRBJ2-7 better. From germline, CDR1 is MNHEY and CDR2 SVGAGI. The CDR3 runs to 15 residues. The CDR3 loop is CASSYSRGALNEQYF. CDR3 in DNA: TGTGCCAGCAGTTACTCTCGGGGGGCCCTCAATGAGCAGTACTTC.

This clonotype was seen only a few times. The CDR3 sequence is CASSLQGLRTDTQYF. The CDR3 DNA reads as TGTGCCAGCAGTTTACAAGGACTACGCACAGATACGCAGTATTTT. This chain links TRBV12-3 or TRBV12-4 with TRBJ2-3; tentative D call: TRBD2 (6 bases). The CDR3 runs 15 residues. Trimming removed 2 bases from V and 1 base from J, with 10 bases in between.

The chain links TRBV20-1 to TRBJ2-5; D gene uncertain. The J call may be faulty, since TRBJ2-7 better matches the DNA end. The germline gives CDR1 DFQATT, CDR2 SNEGSKA (reference sequence). This CDR3 spans 17 amino acids. The CDR3 reads CSALTKKSSAEAYEQYF. The CDR3 DNA follows: TGCAGTGCCCTGACCAAAAAATCGTCGGCAGAGGCCTACGAGCAGTACTTC.

This clonotype was counted a single time. The V call is TRBV5-6, the J call TRBJ2-5; possible D gene TRBD2, 5 bases. The germline V gene has CDR1 SGHDT and CDR2 YYEEEE. The CDR3 is made up of 15 amino acids. The ends were cut back, 4 bases at V and 2 bases at J, with 15 bases in the middle. For the CDR3, the DNA is TGTGCCAGCAGCAACCCCCTGGACTTTCAAGAGACCCAGTACTTC. Encoded protein: CASSNPLDFQETQYF.

This clonotype was seen many times. The chain recombines TRBV3-1 with TRBJ2-1, with D hard to call. V was pared by 3 bases and J by 7 bases, with 4 bases between. The germline V gene has CDR1 LGHDT and CDR2 YNNKEL (reference sequence). The CDR3 consists of 11 residues. The chain's CDR3 is CASSHRNEQFF. For the CDR3, the DNA is TGTGCCAGCAGCCACCGGAATGAGCAGTTCTTC.

This clonotype has only a few counts. The V and J genes are TRBV6-2 or TRBV6-3 and TRBJ1-2; D is undetermined. The CDR3 is made up of 14 amino acids. Trimming cost V 6 bases and J 4 bases, with 15 bases left between them. CDR1 and CDR2 (germline): MNHEY, SVGEGT. CDR3 in DNA: TGTGCCAGCAGCCCCCAAGGAGGGCCCTATGGCTACACCTTC. Translating it yields CASSPQGGPYGYTF.

The genes are TRBV7-9 and TRBJ1-5; D gene unclear. Germline V CDR1 and CDR2: SEHNR, FQNEAQ (reference sequence). The CDR3 is 12 amino acids. V lost 5 bases and J 9 bases, leaving 11 bases between the germline ends. The CDR3 DNA reads as TGTGCCAGCAGCCAAGACCCCGTGCCCCAGCATTTT. Translated, it gives CASSQDPVPQHF.

The chain combines TRBV6-2 or TRBV6-3 with TRBJ2-1; D not certain. The CDR3 runs 15 residues. Germline CDR1 MNHEY, CDR2 SVGEGT. Between the trimmed V and J ends, which lost 3 bases and 6 bases, there was a span of 15 bases. CDR3 protein: CASSYFDGSSNEQFF. The CDR3 coding sequence is TGTGCCAGCAGTTATTTCGACGGTAGCTCCAATGAGCAGTTCTTC.

The chain links TRBV20-1 to TRBJ2-6, with D perhaps matching TRBD1 (6 bases). CDR3 size: 15 residues. The germline V and J ends were trimmed by 4 bases and 0 bases, with 10 bases remaining between them. CDR1 and CDR2 from the germline V gene are DFQATT and SNEGSKA (reference sequence). The chain's CDR3 is CSATGARSGANVLTF. The CDR3 coding sequence is TGCAGTGCTACAGGGGCCCGCTCTGGGGCCAACGTCCTGACTTTC.

DNA for the CDR3: TGCAGTGCTGGGAAGCAGGGGCGAGGAAACACCATATATTTT. Translation gives CSAGKQGRGNTIYF. The chain is built from TRBV20-1 and TRBJ1-3, with D perhaps TRBD1 (6 bases). From germline, CDR1 is DFQATT and CDR2 SNEGSKA (reference sequence). The length of the CDR3 is 14 residues. V gave up 5 bases and J gave up 4 bases, with 15 bases separating them.

Ten or more counts support this clonotype. This chain uses TRBV28 with TRBJ2-7; tentative D call: TRBD1 (6 bases). Trimming removed 10 bases from V and 7 bases from J, with 17 bases in between. Germline CDR1 and CDR2: MDHEN and SYDVKM. The CDR3 spans 12 residues. The CDR3 protein is CATRTALWEQYF. CDR3 coding DNA: TGTGCCACCCGGACAGCCCTCTGGGAGCAGTACTTC.

This clonotype was recorded a few times. The CDR3 sequence is CSAPVKGIDYGYTF. For the CDR3, the DNA is TGCAGTGCTCCCGTAAAAGGGATCGACTATGGCTACACCTTC. The V and J genes are TRBV20-1 and TRBJ1-2; no reliable D call. Germline V gives CDR1 DFQATT, CDR2 SNEGSKA (reference sequence). Trimming shortened V by 5 bases and J by 3 bases, and 16 bases separated the two germline ends. The CDR3 has 14 amino acids.

The chain carries TRBV4-1 and TRBJ2-6; 8 nucleotides agree with TRBD1. The CDR3 spans 18 residues. Trimming removed 5 bases from V and 1 base from J; junction bases left unmatched: 10. Looked up from germline, CDR1 is MGHRA and CDR2 is YSYEKL. CDR3: CASSVRQGSDSGANVLTF. The CDR3 nucleotides are TGCGCCAGCAGCGTTCGACAGGGGTCGGATTCTGGGGCCAACGTCCTGACTTTC.

The rearrangement joins TRBV2 to TRBJ2-5, with 9 bases fitting TRBD1. Germline V CDR1 and CDR2: SNHLY, FYNNEI. Trimming at V came to 7 bases and at J to 5 bases, leaving 11 bases not matched to a gene. This CDR3 is built from 15 residues. The CDR3 bases are TGTGCCAGCACCAATGGACAGGGGATCACGGAGACCCAGTACTTC. It translates to CASTNGQGITETQYF.

This chain uses TRBV2 with TRBJ1-5, with 7 bases matching TRBD1. V dropped 8 bases and J dropped 0; count of bases not matched to a gene: 4. CDR1 is SNHLY, CDR2 FYNNEI, per germline. The CDR3 sequence is 14 residues long. The CDR3 nucleotides are TGTGCCAGCGGGCAGGGGGTTAGCAATCAGCCCCAGCATTTT. Translation: CASGQGVSNQPQHF.

V is TRBV3-1 and J is TRBJ2-7; 7 bases are a match to TRBD1. Trimming cost V 2 bases and J 5 bases; bases outside gene matches: 3. Germline loops: CDR1 LGHDT, CDR2 YNNKEL (reference sequence). CDR3 length: 13 amino acids. The CDR3 bases are TGTGCCAGCAGCCAAACAGGGGCCCACGAGCAGTACTTC. Protein: CASSQTGAHEQYF.

The rearrangement uses TRBV28 and TRBJ2-1; D call uncertain. This CDR3 spans 15 amino acids. CDR1 is MDHEN and CDR2 is SYDVKM in the germline V gene. The V gene lost 3 bases and the J gene lost 0 bases, with 9 bases spanning the gap. The CDR3 coding sequence is TGTGCCAGCAGTTTTGGGGAAGGCTCCTACAATGAGCAGTTCTTC. Translated, it gives CASSFGEGSYNEQFF.

The rearrangement uses TRBV4-2 and TRBJ2-7, with unresolved D. The CDR3 is 15 residues long. The V end was cut by 0 bases, the J end by 5 bases, with 14 bases between. CDR1 LGHNA and CDR2 YNFKEQ come from the germline V gene. The CDR3 loop is CASSQEVRTPNEQYF. CDR3 sequence (DNA): TGTGCCAGCAGCCAAGAGGTGCGTACGCCCAACGAGCAGTACTTC.

This chain joins TRBV7-3 and TRBJ1-4; the match to TRBD1 covers 9 bases. Trimming at V came to 5 bases and at J to 6 bases, leaving 13 bases not matched to a gene. CDR1 is SGHTA, CDR2 FQGTGA, per germline. The CDR3 runs to 17 residues. This CDR3 is CASSPTGGAGWDEKLFF. CDR3 bases: TGTGCCAGCAGCCCAACAGGGGGCGCGGGCTGGGATGAAAAACTGTTTTTT.

V is TRBV29-1 and J is TRBJ1-1; D uncertain. Germline V gene sequence: CDR1 SQVTM, CDR2 ANQGSEA. The CDR3 has 14 residues. V was trimmed by 1 base and J by 4 bases, leaving 13 bases between them. This CDR3 is CSVEAGSEVTEAFF. CDR3 in DNA: TGCAGCGTTGAAGCGGGGTCGGAGGTCACTGAAGCTTTCTTT. Full variable domain (missing parts from reference TRBV29-1 and TRBJ1-1): SAVISQKPSRDICQRGTSLTIQCQVDSQVTMMFWYRQQPGQSLTLIATANQGSEATYESGFVIDKFPISRPNLTFSTLTVSNMSPEDSSIYLCSVEAGSEVTEAFFGQGTRLTVV.